These T cell receptor beta chains were read from a single sample in a study of OX40 agonist ivuxolimab in advanced cancers. Data came from immunoSEQ multiplex PCR; TCRdb stores just in-frame clones and leaves some out. The sample contains about 45,000 clones, about 89% of which appear only once. Sample: CD4+ or CD8+ T cells sorted from blood, taken in a trial of the OX40 agonist ivuxolimab. Receptor source: an adult with an advanced solid tumor such as melanoma, head and neck, liver or kidney cancer. The CDR3 runs from the conserved cysteine through the conserved F or W. A D gene is named only where the DNA matches it firmly.

NA	TRBJ1-2	TRBV9	TGTGCCAGCAGCGCATTACAGGCGCCTAACTATGGCTACACCTTC	CASSALQAPNYGYTF
NA	TRBJ2-1	TRBV7-6	TGTGCCAGCAGCTTAGCGGGGGCCGTAAGGTTCTGGTTCTTC	CASSLAGAVRFWFF
TRBD1	TRBJ2-7	TRBV14	TGTGCCAGCAGCCCCTGGCCGGGACAGACCTACGAGCAGTACTTC	CASSPWPGQTYEQYF
TRBD1	TRBJ1-2	TRBV4-1	TGCGCCAGCAGCCAAGACCCATCGGACAGGGGCTATGGCTACACCTTC	CASSQDPSDRGYGYTF
NA	TRBJ2-3	TRBV5-6	TGTGCCAGCAGCTTTCCGGCAGGGGAGGCAGATACGCAGTATTTT	CASSFPAGEADTQYF
NA	TRBJ2-7	TRBV7-2	TGTGCCAGCAGCCTTGTTGGGGGGGCCTCCGAGCAGTACTTC	CASSLVGGASEQYF
NA	TRBJ1-1	TRBV4-1	TGCGCCAGCAGCCGGAAGGAGAACACTGAAGCTTTCTTT	CASSRKENTEAFF
NA	TRBJ2-5	TRBV2	TGTGCCAGCACCCAGAGGGGTATTGAAGAGACCCAGTACTTC	CASTQRGIEETQYF
TRBD1	TRBJ2-3	TRBV28	TGTGCCAGCAGTTCGACAGGGAATGGGGCAGATACGCAGTATTTT	CASSSTGNGADTQYF
NA	TRBJ2-2	TRBV6-5	TGTGCCAGCAGAACCAACAGCGGGGAGCTGTTTTTT	CASRTNSGELFF
NA	TRBJ2-1	TRBV11-2	TGTGCCAGCAGCTTAAGCTCCTACAATGAGCAGTTCTTC	CASSLSSYNEQFF
NA	TRBJ2-3	TRBV7-6	TGTGCCAGCAGCTTAGAACCAGAATCGGATACGCAGTATTTT	CASSLEPESDTQYF
NA	TRBJ2-7	TRBV11-2	TGTGCCAGCAGCTTAGAGCGCAGGGTCGAGTACTTC	CASSLERRVEYF
TRBD1	TRBJ1-2	TRBV28	TGTGCCAGCAGTTCAGAACAGGGGGGAGTACGCTATGGCTACACCTTC	CASSSEQGGVRYGYTF
NA	TRBJ1-1	TRBV9	TGTGCCAGCAGCGTAGTACCGGAGAACACTGAAGCTTTCTTT	CASSVVPENTEAFF
NA	TRBJ1-3	TRBV7-6	TGTGCCAGCAGCTTAATAGGCCATGGAAACACCATATATTTT	CASSLIGHGNTIYF
NA	TRBJ1-4	TRBV7-8	TGTGCCAGCACCCAGGTGATCCATGAAAAACTGTTTTTT	CASTQVIHEKLFF
TRBD1	TRBJ1-5	TRBV4-2	TGTGCCAGCAGCCAAGATCGGACAGGAGCCGACTTCTATACCCAGCATTTT	CASSQDRTGADFYTQHF
TRBD1	TRBJ1-5	TRBV15	TGTGCCACCAGCAAGGGGACAGGGGGACTTGGCAATCAGCCCCAGCATTTT	CATSKGTGGLGNQPQHF
TRBD1	TRBJ2-7	TRBV6-5	TGTGCCAGCAGTTACTGGGACAGATCGTCCGAGCAGTACTTC	CASSYWDRSSEQYF
NA	TRBJ1-3	TRBV27	TGTGCCAGCAGTTCGCGACAGCGCTCTGGAAACACCATATATTTT	CASSSRQRSGNTIYF
NA	TRBJ1-3	TRBV5-6	TGTGCCAGCAGCCCGGGGCGGGGCCCTGGAAACACCATATATTTT	CASSPGRGPGNTIYF
TRBD1	TRBJ1-4	TRBV27	TGTGCCAGCAGTCCGGGGGACAGGGCAGAACTGTTTTTT	CASSPGDRAELFF